This T cell receptor (beta chain) was recorded in a study of T cells in localized non-small cell lung cancer. Study observations and caveats: The highest T cell clonality was in uninvolved adjacent lung, above tumor. As only one tumor region underwent sequencing, heterogeneity remains possible. Appearances in adjacent lung were noted for a median approximately 50 of the top 100 tumor clones. Longer overall survival was linked to higher blood T cell density.

With regard to this clone: Its specificity is not known.

This table comes from immunoSEQ multiplex PCR, and its TCRdb copy is limited to in-frame clones, with some not included. In the table there are roughly 35,000 clones, over 80% of which are singletons. The starting material was peripheral blood, obtained before any cancer treatment. This receptor was obtained from a female donor over 55 with stage I lung adenocarcinoma.

For the CDR3, the DNA is TGTGCCATCAAAGGGGTTGGTCAGCCCCAGCATTTT. It encodes CAIKGVGQPQHF. The J gene is TRBJ1-5, the V gene TRBV10-3; TRBD1 is a possible D gene (5 bases). This CDR3 contains 12 residues. Looked up from germline, CDR1 is ENHRY and CDR2 is SYGVKD. The germline V and J ends were trimmed by 7 bases and 6 bases, with 10 bases remaining between them.